The 24 T cell receptor beta chains in this list originate from one sample, sequenced in a study of blood T cells in healthy people across ages. A J-beta primer mix and a sample-barcoded 5' primer were used in a second PCR of roughly 6 to 11 cycles. From the 5' RACE reads, TCRdb called clonotypes with MiXCR, one entry per CDR3 protein. The sample includes about 1.1 million distinct CDR3 sequences, roughly two fifths of them seen just once. Sequencing was performed on blood. The receptors derive from a man aged 18 to 35 in good health.

The V gene is TRBV12-3 or TRBV12-4, the J gene TRBJ1-2; no clear D. The V gene lost 7 bases and the J gene lost 8 bases, with 20 bases spanning the gap. CDR3 size: 14 residues. CDR3: CASISAVRTNGYTF. CDR3 sequence (DNA): TGTGCCAGCATTTCGGCCGTTCGAACTAACGGCTACACCTTC.

V gene TRBV4-3 combines with J gene TRBJ1-6; D gene ambiguous. The germline V gene encodes CDR1 LGHNA and CDR2 YSLEER. V lost 0 bases and J 7 bases, leaving 13 bases between the germline ends. This CDR3 is built from 16 residues. CDR3 region: CASSQDPGRANSPLHF. In DNA, the CDR3 is TGCGCCAGCAGCCAAGATCCTGGGAGGGCGAATTCACCCCTCCACTTT.

V and J are TRBV4-2 and TRBJ2-6; either TRBD1 or TRBD2 may fit D (7 bases each). The CDR3 totals 17 residues. CDR1 and CDR2 from the germline V gene are LGHNA and YNFKEQ. Trimming removed 6 bases at V and 0 bases at J, with 15 bases between. CDR3 amino acids: CASRAQGTTSGANVLTF. CDR3 coding DNA: TGTGCCAGCAGAGCACAGGGGACTACCTCTGGGGCCAACGTCCTGACTTTC.

The sample holds a few counts of this clonotype. The chain carries TRBV5-6 and TRBJ2-1; tentative D call: TRBD2 (7 bases). The end of the DNA is better explained by TRBJ2-7, so the J call may be wrong. The CDR3 contains 16 residues. The germline V gene encodes CDR1 SGHDT and CDR2 YYEEEE. CDR3 coding DNA: TGTGCCAGCAGCTCCCGGGGGGACACACTCTACAATGAGCAGTACTTC. Amino acids: CASSSRGDTLYNEQYF.

In this sample, this clonotype turned up a few times. The rearrangement uses TRBV4-1 and TRBJ1-6, with a weak D call TRBD1 (5 bases). Per the germline V gene, CDR1 is MGHRA and CDR2 is YSYEKL. Trimming removed 2 bases from V and 1 base from J, with 9 bases in between. The CDR3 has 16 residues. In DNA form, the CDR3 reads TGCGCCAGCAGCCAACCTCAGGGTTCCTATAATTCACCCCTCCACTTT. Residues: CASSQPQGSYNSPLHF.

Worth noting for this clonotype: Possible read error: a much larger clone is one base away. The chain links TRBV20-1 to TRBJ2-3; D may be TRBD2 (5 bases). Germline values: CDR1 DFQATT, CDR2 SNEGSKA (reference sequence). V lost 6 bases and J 2 bases, leaving 18 bases between the germline ends. There are 15 residues in the CDR3. The CDR3 bases are TGCAGTGCACCTCGACTCGTGAGGGACACAGATACGCAGTATTTT. Protein: CSAPRLVRDTDTQYF.

There are a few counts of this clonotype. This chain uses TRBV7-3 with TRBJ2-3; 7 bases align to TRBD1. Germline V gene lookup returns CDR1 SGHTA and CDR2 FQGTGA. This CDR3 spans 14 amino acids. V shed 5 bases, J shed 6 bases, and the junction held 8 bases outside the gene matches. CDR3 loop: CASSQLSQGDTQYF. In nucleotides, the CDR3 is TGTGCCAGCAGCCAATTATCACAGGGGGATACGCAGTATTTT. Combining the CDR3 with reference TRBV7-3 and TRBJ2-3 gives the whole variable domain GAGVSQTPSNKVTEKGKYVELRCDPISGHTALYWYRQSLGQGPEFLIYFQGTGAADDSGLPNDRFFAVRPEGSVSTLKIQRTERGDSAVYLCASSQLSQGDTQYFGPGTRLTVL.

The CDR3 here is CASSQDGDYEQFF. CDR3 DNA sequence: TGTGCCAGCAGTCAGGACGGAGACTACGAGCAGTTCTTC. The chain carries TRBV12-3 or TRBV12-4 and TRBJ2-1, with TRBD2 as a possible D gene (5 bases). CDR3 size: 13 residues. V lost 5 bases to trimming and J lost 10 bases, with 15 bases between them.

In regard to this clonotype: A much more abundant neighbour one base away suggests this may be a read error. CDR3: CASSPQTGADQPQHF. DNA of the CDR3: TGTGCCAGCTCACCTCAGACAGGGGCCGACCAGCCCCAGCATTTT. The chain is built from TRBV18 and TRBJ1-5; 8 positions match TRBD1. Germline CDR1 is KGHSH and CDR2 is LQKENI. V was pared by 3 bases and J by 7 bases, with 8 bases of the junction left unmatched. The CDR3 covers 15 residues.

This chain joins TRBV7-3 and TRBJ1-2, with D tentatively TRBD1 (5 bases). This CDR3 is 14 amino acids long. V was pared by 5 bases and J by 5 bases, with 15 bases between. CDR1 is SGHTA, CDR2 FQGTGA, per germline. The CDR3 sequence: CASSGQGGSYGYTF. CDR3 nucleotides: TGTGCCAGCAGCGGTCAGGGTGGGTCTTATGGCTACACCTTC.

The V gene is TRBV5-6, the J gene TRBJ1-5, with TRBD1 matching over 7 bases. Germline CDR1 is SGHDT and CDR2 is YYEEEE. CDR3 size: 14 residues. J gave up 10 bases and V 3 bases, and 10 bases lay outside the gene matches. CDR3 sequence reads: CASSSGQVGFPQHF. CDR3 coding DNA: TGTGCCAGCAGCTCTGGACAGGTTGGGTTTCCCCAGCATTTT.

This clonotype was observed a few times. This chain connects TRBV7-2 to TRBJ1-6; no clear D. This CDR3 has 14 residues. Per germline, CDR1 SGHTA and CDR2 FQGNSA. Between the trimmed V and J ends, which lost 5 bases and 5 bases, there was a span of 10 bases. CDR3 nucleotides: TGTGCCAGCAGCCCCTACACAGATAATTCACCCCTCCACTTT. Its protein product is CASSPYTDNSPLHF.

The V and J genes are TRBV20-1 and TRBJ2-1; a possible D gene is TRBD1 (6 bases). The V and J ends lost 5 bases and 0 bases respectively, with 8 bases between them. CDR1 is DFQATT, CDR2 SNEGSKA, per germline (reference sequence). The CDR3 is 13 residues long. CDR3 amino acids: CSAPTGSYNEQFF. The CDR3 nucleotides are TGCAGTGCTCCGACAGGCTCCTACAATGAGCAGTTCTTC.

This chain joins TRBV10-3 and TRBJ1-5; 9 bases agree with TRBD1. V trimming: 8 bases; J trimming: 2 bases; junction bases outside the gene matches: 7. CDR1 is ENHRY and CDR2 is SYGVKD in the germline V gene. The CDR3 spans 15 residues. The DNA of the CDR3 is TGTGCCATCGGGGACAGGGAATCGGGCAATCAGCCCCAGCATTTT. Protein sequence: CAIGDRESGNQPQHF.

The table lists this clonotype with a few counts. This rearrangement joins TRBV5-1 to TRBJ2-1; unclear D gene. The ends were cut back, 10 bases at V and 3 bases at J, with 11 bases in the middle. This CDR3 has 12 residues. The germline V gene encodes CDR1 SGHRS and CDR2 YFSETQ. DNA for the CDR3: TGCGCCGCAAAGGCGTACTACAATGAGCAGTTCTTC. As protein: CAAKAYYNEQFF.

This clonotype has only a few counts. The J gene is TRBJ2-1, the V gene TRBV2, with D unresolved. Trimming cost V 7 bases and J 5 bases, with 18 bases left between them. The germline gives CDR1 SNHLY, CDR2 FYNNEI. This CDR3 comprises 15 residues. CDR3: CASIPNLVGHNEQFF. In nucleotides, the CDR3 is TGTGCCAGCATCCCCAACCTGGTAGGACACAATGAGCAGTTCTTC.

This clonotype was detected only a few times. This chain links TRBV12-3 or TRBV12-4 with TRBJ2-2, with 11 bases identical to TRBD2. The CDR3 runs to 17 residues. V was clipped by 6 bases and J by 8 bases; unmatched bases: 14. The CDR3 sequence is CASSSSSGGSNEGELFF. Written as DNA, the CDR3 is TGTGCCAGCAGCAGTTCTAGCGGGGGGTCAAATGAGGGGGAGCTGTTTTTT.

A few counts support this clonotype. The V and J genes are TRBV6-6 and TRBJ1-5; D may be TRBD1 (5 bases). The CDR3 sequence is 14 residues long. Trimming shortened V by 6 bases and J by 4 bases, and 13 bases separated the two germline ends. CDR1 is MNHNY, CDR2 SVGAGI, per germline (reference sequence). The CDR3 reads CASSPRGANQPQHF. The CDR3 nucleotides read TGTGCCAGCAGCCCACGAGGGGCTAATCAGCCCCAGCATTTT.

This rearrangement joins TRBV5-5 to TRBJ1-6; D ambiguous. The V end lost 5 bases, the J end lost 6 bases, and 12 bases lay between the germline ends. Per the germline V gene, CDR1 is SGHKS and CDR2 is YYEKEE (reference sequence). The CDR3 loop spans 14 amino acids. Here the CDR3 DNA reads TGTGCCAGCAGTCGGGTCCTGATTAATTCACCCCTCCACTTT. Its protein product is CASSRVLINSPLHF.

Only a few counts were recorded for this clonotype. The rearrangement joins TRBV12-5 to TRBJ1-2, with TRBD1 identical over 7 bases. The germline CDR1 and CDR2 sequences are LGHNT and FRNRAP. This CDR3 is built from 14 residues. V trimming: 6 bases; J trimming: 4 bases; junction bases outside the gene matches: 8. CDR3 sequence: CASGPGQQAYGYTF. In DNA, the CDR3 is TGTGCTAGTGGCCCGGGACAGCAAGCCTATGGCTACACCTTC.

The rearrangement uses TRBV7-9 and TRBJ1-2, with D tentatively TRBD1 (5 bases). Trimming stripped 3 bases from V and 4 bases from J, with 21 bases between. The germline V gene has CDR1 SEHNR and CDR2 FQNEAQ (reference sequence). CDR3 length: 17 amino acids. The CDR3 region has the DNA TGTGCCAGCAGCTTCCCCCCTACGGGGGATGGGGCCTATGGCTACACCTTC. Protein sequence: CASSFPPTGDGAYGYTF.

A few counts support this clonotype. The chain recombines TRBV20-1 with TRBJ2-3; 9 bases map to TRBD2. CDR1 and CDR2 from the germline V gene are DFQATT and SNEGSKA (reference sequence). CDR3 length: 15 amino acids. V lost 4 bases, J lost 1 base, and 6 bases stayed unmatched. The CDR3 region is CSATGTSSGTDTQYF. CDR3 coding DNA: TGCAGTGCTACCGGGACTAGCAGCGGCACAGATACGCAGTATTTT.

The chain carries TRBV5-1 and TRBJ1-1; tentative D call: TRBD1 (5 bases). This CDR3 contains 15 residues. Per germline, CDR1 SGHRS and CDR2 YFSETQ. V lost 3 bases and J 0 bases, leaving 12 bases between the germline ends. The CDR3 spells CASSSRGEMNTEAFF. DNA of the CDR3: TGCGCCAGCAGCTCTAGGGGAGAGATGAACACTGAAGCTTTCTTT.

This clonotype was recorded once. The chain links TRBV4-3 to TRBJ1-1, with D perhaps TRBD1 (6 bases). With 1 base removed from V and 8 bases from J, the gap between germline ends came to 11 bases. The length of the CDR3 is 13 residues. The V gene's germline CDR1 is LGHNA and CDR2 YSLEER. CDR3 residues: CASSQAQGLEAFF. The CDR3 nucleotides are TGCGCCAGCAGCCAAGCCCAGGGGCTAGAAGCTTTCTTT.